This T cell receptor beta chain was identified during a study of T-cell memory formation after mild COVID-19. Whole-study results and caveats: Contracting clones from day 15 to 85 had balanced CD4/CD8; later expanders favoured CD4+.

TCRdb re-called the 5' RACE reads through MiXCR, storing one row per CDR3 protein. The sample lists about 430,000 distinct CDR3 sequences; approximately 19% were seen once. With respect to this clonotype: Its antigen is still unknown.

The V and J ends lost 5 bases and 0 bases respectively, with 14 bases between them. This CDR3 comprises 16 residues. Germline lookup yields CDR1 SEHNR and CDR2 FQNEAQ (reference sequence). The receptor was isolated from a man aged 18 to 30 who had mild COVID-19 (a few samples of this study predate the infection). Cell type and time point are not known. The chain employs TRBV7-9 and TRBJ2-1, with D tentatively TRBD1 or TRBD2 (5 bases each). Sequencing was performed on PBMCs or a T cell subset sorted from them (not recorded which). CDR3 nucleotide sequence: TGTGCCAGCAGCGCCAGGGACGCCTCCTCCTACAATGAGCAGTTCTTC. Protein: CASSARDASSYNEQFF.